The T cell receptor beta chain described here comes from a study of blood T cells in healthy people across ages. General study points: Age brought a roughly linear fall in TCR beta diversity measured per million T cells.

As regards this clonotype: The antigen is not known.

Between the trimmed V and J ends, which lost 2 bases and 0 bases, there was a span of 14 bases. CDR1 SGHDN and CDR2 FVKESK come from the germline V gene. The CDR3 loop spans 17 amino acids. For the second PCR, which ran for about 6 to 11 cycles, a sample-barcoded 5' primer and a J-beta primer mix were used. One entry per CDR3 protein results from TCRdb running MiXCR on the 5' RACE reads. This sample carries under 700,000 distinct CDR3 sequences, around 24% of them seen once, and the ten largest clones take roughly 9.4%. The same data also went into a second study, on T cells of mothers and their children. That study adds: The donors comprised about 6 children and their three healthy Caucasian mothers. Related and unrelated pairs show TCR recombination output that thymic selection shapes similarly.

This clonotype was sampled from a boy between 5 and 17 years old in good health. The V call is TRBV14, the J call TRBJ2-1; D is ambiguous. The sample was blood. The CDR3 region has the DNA TGTGCCAGCAGCCAATTTTATTCATTGAGCTCCTACAATGAGCAGTTCTTC. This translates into CASSQFYSLSSYNEQFF.